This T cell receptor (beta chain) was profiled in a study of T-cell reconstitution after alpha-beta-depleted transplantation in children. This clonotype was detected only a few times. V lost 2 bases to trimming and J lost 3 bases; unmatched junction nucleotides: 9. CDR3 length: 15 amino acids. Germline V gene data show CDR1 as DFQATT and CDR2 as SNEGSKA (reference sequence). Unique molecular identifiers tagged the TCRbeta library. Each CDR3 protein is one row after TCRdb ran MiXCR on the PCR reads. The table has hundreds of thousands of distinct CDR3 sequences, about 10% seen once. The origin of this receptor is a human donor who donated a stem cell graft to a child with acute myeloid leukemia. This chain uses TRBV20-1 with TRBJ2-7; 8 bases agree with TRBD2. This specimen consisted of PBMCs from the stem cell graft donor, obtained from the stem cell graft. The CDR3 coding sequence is TGCAGTGCTAGATCGATCCTAGCGGGCGACTACGAGCAGTACTTC. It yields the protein CSARSILAGDYEQYF.